This entry is about one T cell receptor beta chain. Its antigen remains unknown. Time point in this sample: 20-29 weeks after completion of therapy. The data are from a study of T cell therapy after organ transplantation. TCRdb keeps only in-frame clones here, not all; method: immunoSEQ multiplex PCR. The data hold fewer than 25,000 clones, with about 83% observed a single time. In germline, CDR1 is SGHAT, CDR2 FQNNGV. V dropped 1 base and J dropped 2 bases, with 20 bases sitting between them. CDR3 length: 18 residues. The sequence derives from a human patient who had received a solid organ transplant and had CMV disease. Some T cells may have come from the graft donor. The gene calls are TRBV11-2 and TRBJ1-2; perhaps TRBD1 as D (6 bases). The source was CD8+ T cells from blood, collected after autologous CMV-specific T cell therapy. Written as DNA, the CDR3 is TGTGCCAGCAGCTTAGTTGGGGGCGCCCCCTCAAAGAACTATGGCTACACCTTC. This sequence encodes CASSLVGGAPSKNYGYTF. The entire variable domain, with the rest obtained from reference TRBV11-2 and TRBJ1-2, is as follows: EAGVAQSPRYKIIEKRQSVAFWCNPISGHATLYWYQQILGQGPKLLIQFQNNGVVDDSQLPKDRFSAERLKGVDSTLKIQPAKLEDSAVYLCASSLVGGAPSKNYGYTFGSGTRLTVV.